These T cell receptor beta chains were read from a single sample in a study of shared clonotypes between healthy human individuals. The method was immunoSEQ multiplex PCR; TCRdb's version includes in-frame clones alone and lacks a portion of them. The data contain 2 million to 2.5 million clones, over 85% of them singletons. The specimen was naive CD4+ T cells from PBMCs. The origin of the receptors is a man between 18 and 35 years old in good health. Some clones in this sample may be carry-over from other donors' samples. CDR3s include the opening cysteine and the closing phenylalanine or tryptophan. The D gene is left open where the match is weak. Clone size is not always given. Where it is, it says once, few, many or a class for expanded clones.

v_call: TRBV19; clone_size: .; j_call: TRBJ1-4; d_call: .; cdr3_aa: CASSIVWDEKLFF; cdr3_nt: TGTGCCAGTAGTATCGTTTGGGATGAAAAACTGTTTTTT
v_call: TRBV28; clone_size: .; j_call: TRBJ1-1; d_call: TRBD1; cdr3_aa: CASSLTGSDTEAFF; cdr3_nt: TGTGCCAGCAGTTTGACAGGGTCGGACACTGAAGCTTTCTTT
v_call: TRBV7-9; clone_size: .; j_call: TRBJ2-2; d_call: TRBD2; cdr3_aa: CASSLLGGSPGELFF; cdr3_nt: TGTGCCAGCAGCTTACTCGGCGGGAGCCCCGGGGAGCTGTTTTTT
v_call: TRBV2; clone_size: .; j_call: TRBJ2-7; d_call: .; cdr3_aa: CASSEGRVSYEQYF; cdr3_nt: TGTGCCAGCAGTGAAGGTAGGGTATCCTACGAGCAGTACTTC
v_call: TRBV5-8; clone_size: once; j_call: TRBJ1-2; d_call: TRBD1; cdr3_aa: CASSIGQGKGYGYTF; cdr3_nt: TGTGCCAGCAGCATAGGACAGGGAAAAGGATATGGCTACACCTTC
v_call: TRBV28; clone_size: .; j_call: TRBJ2-2; d_call: TRBD2; cdr3_aa: CASTTSIPGELFF; cdr3_nt: TGTGCCAGCACGACTAGCATACCCGGGGAGCTGTTTTTT
v_call: TRBV9; clone_size: .; j_call: TRBJ2-3; d_call: .; cdr3_aa: CASSVGGLGPTQTTDTQYF; cdr3_nt: TGTGCCAGCAGCGTAGGGGGTTTGGGCCCAACCCAGACCACAGATACGCAGTATTTT
v_call: TRBV6-1; clone_size: .; j_call: TRBJ2-5; d_call: .; cdr3_aa: CASRQGSRETQYF; cdr3_nt: TGTGCCAGCAGGCAGGGTAGTAGGGAGACCCAGTACTTC
v_call: TRBV15; clone_size: .; j_call: TRBJ2-1; d_call: .; cdr3_aa: CATSRGGREEQFF; cdr3_nt: TGTGCCACCAGCAGAGGGGGGCGGGAAGAGCAGTTCTTC
v_call: TRBV5-1; clone_size: once; j_call: TRBJ2-5; d_call: .; cdr3_aa: CASSSQTQETQYF; cdr3_nt: TGCGCCAGCAGCTCCCAAACCCAAGAGACCCAGTACTTC
v_call: TRBV30; clone_size: .; j_call: TRBJ1-4; d_call: .; cdr3_aa: CAWRPTTPYEKLFF; cdr3_nt: TGTGCCTGGAGACCGACCACCCCTTATGAAAAACTGTTTTTT
v_call: TRBV18; clone_size: .; j_call: TRBJ2-5; d_call: .; cdr3_aa: CASSPSRAYQETQYF; cdr3_nt: TGTGCCAGCTCACCATCCAGGGCCTACCAAGAGACCCAGTACTTC
v_call: TRBV28; clone_size: .; j_call: TRBJ1-5; d_call: .; cdr3_aa: CASSSIPGAGNQPQHF; cdr3_nt: TGTGCCAGCAGCTCGATACCCGGAGCTGGCAATCAGCCCCAGCATTTT
v_call: TRBV4-2; clone_size: once; j_call: TRBJ1-5; d_call: TRBD1; cdr3_aa: CASSPGGGGDQPQHF; cdr3_nt: TGTGCCAGCAGCCCAGGGGGAGGGGGCGATCAGCCCCAGCATTTT
v_call: TRBV28; clone_size: .; j_call: TRBJ2-1; d_call: .; cdr3_aa: CASSLSSFTGRSYNEQFF; cdr3_nt: TGTGCCAGCAGTTTATCGTCTTTTACAGGGCGCTCCTACAATGAGCAGTTCTTC
v_call: TRBV18; clone_size: .; j_call: TRBJ2-1; d_call: TRBD1; cdr3_aa: CASSPSGTADNEQFF; cdr3_nt: TGTGCCAGCTCACCTTCCGGGACAGCAGACAATGAGCAGTTCTTC
v_call: TRBV30; clone_size: .; j_call: TRBJ2-3; d_call: TRBD2; cdr3_aa: CACTRGGATATTDTQYF; cdr3_nt: TGTGCCTGTACTCGGGGGGGCGCGACAGCCACGACAGATACGCAGTATTTT
v_call: TRBV5-6; clone_size: .; j_call: TRBJ1-5; d_call: .; cdr3_aa: CASSYGGNDNQPQHF; cdr3_nt: TGTGCCAGCAGCTACGGGGGGAATGACAATCAGCCCCAGCATTTT
v_call: TRBV6-1; clone_size: .; j_call: TRBJ1-1; d_call: .; cdr3_aa: CASSELRGTEAFF; cdr3_nt: TGTGCCAGCAGTGAACTAAGGGGCACTGAAGCTTTCTTT
v_call: TRBV5-1; clone_size: .; j_call: TRBJ2-3; d_call: TRBD2; cdr3_aa: CASSPTSGSRLTDTQYF; cdr3_nt: TGCGCCAGCAGCCCAACTAGCGGGAGTCGGCTAACAGATACGCAGTATTTT
v_call: TRBV6-6; clone_size: .; j_call: TRBJ2-7; d_call: TRBD1; cdr3_aa: CASSKNRGAYEQYF; cdr3_nt: TGTGCCAGCAGTAAAAACAGGGGTGCCTACGAGCAGTACTTC
v_call: TRBV28; clone_size: .; j_call: TRBJ2-1; d_call: TRBD1; cdr3_aa: CASSLLQGERNEQFF; cdr3_nt: TGTGCCAGCAGTTTGTTGCAGGGGGAAAGAAATGAGCAGTTCTTC
v_call: TRBV30; clone_size: once; j_call: TRBJ2-6; d_call: .; cdr3_aa: CAWRPRLSGANVLTF; cdr3_nt: TGTGCCTGGAGGCCGCGGCTCTCTGGGGCCAACGTCCTGACTTTC
v_call: TRBV30; clone_size: .; j_call: TRBJ2-2; d_call: .; cdr3_aa: CAWSGAGELFF; cdr3_nt: TGTGCCTGGAGTGGCGCGGGGGAGCTGTTTTTT
v_call: TRBV20-1; clone_size: .; j_call: TRBJ2-3; d_call: .; cdr3_aa: CSASRDTSEYF; cdr3_nt: TGCAGTGCTAGCCGGGACACCAGCGAGTATTTT
v_call: TRBV27; clone_size: .; j_call: TRBJ2-3; d_call: TRBD2; cdr3_aa: CASNRLAGGTTDTQYF; cdr3_nt: TGTGCCAGCAACAGACTAGCGGGAGGGACCACAGATACGCAGTATTTT
v_call: TRBV2; clone_size: .; j_call: TRBJ2-5; d_call: TRBD1; cdr3_aa: CASSEILGQEETQYF; cdr3_nt: TGTGCCAGCAGTGAAATTTTGGGACAGGAGGAGACCCAGTACTTC
v_call: TRBV7-2; clone_size: .; j_call: TRBJ2-5; d_call: TRBD2; cdr3_aa: CASSGLAGGRETQYF; cdr3_nt: TGTGCCAGCAGCGGACTAGCGGGAGGACGGGAGACCCAGTACTTC
v_call: TRBV27; clone_size: .; j_call: TRBJ2-7; d_call: .; cdr3_aa: CASSRGSGAEQYF; cdr3_nt: TGTGCCAGCAGCCGGGGTTCGGGCGCCGAGCAGTACTTC
v_call: TRBV7-6; clone_size: .; j_call: TRBJ1-5; d_call: .; cdr3_aa: CASSLGSRVGGNQPQHF; cdr3_nt: TGTGCCAGCAGCTTAGGGTCCCGGGTAGGGGGCAATCAGCCCCAGCATTTT
v_call: TRBV5-1; clone_size: once; j_call: TRBJ2-2; d_call: TRBD2; cdr3_aa: CASSFRASGNTGELFF; cdr3_nt: TGCGCCAGCAGCTTCCGTGCTAGCGGGAACACCGGGGAGCTGTTTTTT
v_call: TRBV4-3; clone_size: few; j_call: TRBJ2-5; d_call: .; cdr3_aa: CASSQEPLGGGLGTQYF; cdr3_nt: TGCGCCAGCAGCCAAGAACCCCTTGGAGGCGGTCTAGGGACCCAGTACTTC
v_call: TRBV30; clone_size: .; j_call: TRBJ2-5; d_call: TRBD1; cdr3_aa: CAWSVRSGTGVKKTQYF; cdr3_nt: TGTGCCTGGAGTGTACGGTCCGGGACAGGGGTCAAGAAAACCCAGTACTTC
v_call: TRBV28; clone_size: .; j_call: TRBJ1-4; d_call: .; cdr3_aa: CASSLSQGLGEKLFF; cdr3_nt: TGTGCCAGCAGTTTAAGCCAGGGGTTGGGTGAAAAACTGTTTTTT
v_call: TRBV5-1; clone_size: .; j_call: TRBJ2-5; d_call: TRBD2; cdr3_aa: CASSLAGTSTETQYF; cdr3_nt: TGCGCCAGCAGCTTGGCGGGGACTAGTACGGAGACCCAGTACTTC
v_call: TRBV4-1; clone_size: .; j_call: TRBJ2-3; d_call: TRBD2; cdr3_aa: CASSPTSARDTQYF; cdr3_nt: TGCGCCAGCAGCCCGACTAGCGCCAGAGATACGCAGTATTTT
v_call: TRBV7-2; clone_size: .; j_call: TRBJ1-5; d_call: .; cdr3_aa: CASSLVPHSNQPQHF; cdr3_nt: TGTGCCAGCAGCTTAGTACCCCACAGCAATCAGCCCCAGCATTTT
v_call: TRBV16; clone_size: once; j_call: TRBJ2-2; d_call: .; cdr3_aa: CASSQTRIPPQGELFF; cdr3_nt: TGTGCCAGCAGCCAAACCCGTATACCACCCCAGGGGGAGCTGTTTTTT
v_call: TRBV30; clone_size: .; j_call: TRBJ2-5; d_call: .; cdr3_aa: CAWSGNQWEQYF; cdr3_nt: TGTGCCTGGAGTGGCAACCAGTGGGAGCAGTACTTC
v_call: TRBV11-2; clone_size: .; j_call: TRBJ2-1; d_call: .; cdr3_aa: CASSLGVGFF; cdr3_nt: TGTGCCAGCAGCTTAGGTGTAGGGTTCTTC
v_call: TRBV28; clone_size: .; j_call: TRBJ1-4; d_call: .; cdr3_aa: CASSFGGSAEKLFF; cdr3_nt: TGTGCCAGCAGTTTTGGGGGGTCCGCTGAAAAACTGTTTTTT
v_call: TRBV10-3; clone_size: .; j_call: TRBJ2-7; d_call: TRBD1; cdr3_aa: CAISDSPGQDSYEQYF; cdr3_nt: TGTGCCATCAGTGATTCCCCGGGACAGGATTCCTACGAGCAGTACTTC
v_call: TRBV5-4; clone_size: .; j_call: TRBJ2-3; d_call: TRBD2; cdr3_aa: CASSPGLSTDTQYF; cdr3_nt: TGTGCCAGCTCGCCGGGACTATCGACAGATACGCAGTATTTT
v_call: TRBV14; clone_size: .; j_call: TRBJ1-5; d_call: .; cdr3_aa: CASSQGEVRVNQPQHF; cdr3_nt: TGTGCCAGCAGCCAAGGTGAGGTACGGGTAAATCAGCCCCAGCATTTT
v_call: TRBV18; clone_size: .; j_call: TRBJ1-1; d_call: .; cdr3_aa: CASSSLTQGSSTEAFF; cdr3_nt: TGTGCCAGCTCATCACTCACACAGGGAAGCAGCACTGAAGCTTTCTTT
v_call: TRBV5-4; clone_size: .; j_call: TRBJ2-1; d_call: TRBD2; cdr3_aa: CASKTDKGLAGINEQFF; cdr3_nt: TGTGCCAGCAAGACCGATAAGGGACTAGCGGGAATCAATGAGCAGTTCTTC
v_call: TRBV9; clone_size: .; j_call: TRBJ2-7; d_call: .; cdr3_aa: CASSPQQDPTYEQYF; cdr3_nt: TGTGCCAGCAGCCCGCAACAAGATCCTACCTACGAGCAGTACTTC
v_call: TRBV6-5; clone_size: .; j_call: TRBJ1-1; d_call: .; cdr3_aa: CASSFQPGHPIGAFF; cdr3_nt: TGTGCCAGCAGTTTCCAACCGGGACACCCCATAGGAGCTTTCTTT
v_call: TRBV6-6; clone_size: .; j_call: TRBJ1-1; d_call: .; cdr3_aa: CASSADGFTEAFF; cdr3_nt: TGTGCCAGCAGTGCGGACGGCTTCACTGAAGCTTTCTTT
v_call: TRBV5-1; clone_size: .; j_call: TRBJ2-7; d_call: .; cdr3_aa: CASSLETSSYEQYF; cdr3_nt: TGCGCCAGCAGCTTAGAGACTAGCTCCTACGAGCAGTACTTC
v_call: TRBV25-1; clone_size: .; j_call: TRBJ2-2; d_call: .; cdr3_aa: CATERGANTGELFF; cdr3_nt: TGTGCCACGGAACGGGGCGCGAACACCGGGGAGCTGTTTTTT
v_call: TRBV9; clone_size: .; j_call: TRBJ2-1; d_call: .; cdr3_aa: CASSVGGGSTSNEQFF; cdr3_nt: TGTGCCAGCAGCGTAGGGGGGGGCTCCACCTCCAATGAGCAGTTCTTC
v_call: TRBV7-2; clone_size: .; j_call: TRBJ1-5; d_call: .; cdr3_aa: CASSLEEGGTSQPQHF; cdr3_nt: TGTGCCAGCAGCTTAGAGGAGGGGGGAACGAGTCAGCCCCAGCATTTT
v_call: TRBV10-3; clone_size: .; j_call: TRBJ1-2; d_call: .; cdr3_aa: CAISEGQGMGYTF; cdr3_nt: TGTGCCATCAGTGAAGGTCAGGGGATGGGCTACACCTTC